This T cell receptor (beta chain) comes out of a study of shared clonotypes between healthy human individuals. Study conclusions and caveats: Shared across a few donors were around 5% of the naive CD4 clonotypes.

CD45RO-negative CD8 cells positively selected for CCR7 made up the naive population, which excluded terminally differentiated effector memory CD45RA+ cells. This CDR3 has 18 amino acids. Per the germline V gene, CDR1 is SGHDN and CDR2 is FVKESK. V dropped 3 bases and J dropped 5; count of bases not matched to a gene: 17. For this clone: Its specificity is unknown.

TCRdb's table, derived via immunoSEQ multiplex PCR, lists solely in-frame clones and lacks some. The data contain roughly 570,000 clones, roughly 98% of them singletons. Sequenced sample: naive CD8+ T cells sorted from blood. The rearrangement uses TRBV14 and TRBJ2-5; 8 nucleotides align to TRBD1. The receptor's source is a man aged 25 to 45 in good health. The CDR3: CASSHDELVAGGIETQYF. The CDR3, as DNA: TGTGCCAGCAGCCATGACGAGTTAGTGGCAGGGGGCATCGAGACCCAGTACTTC.